A single sample is the source of the 10 T cell receptor beta chains below, sequenced in a study of response to subunit inactivated influenza vaccine (dated by TCRdb to between 2018 and 2020). Library preparation was by RT-PCR. The data were produced on an Illumina HiSeq 2500. The public sequencing data were trimmed at Q25 with fastp and processed into clonotypes with MiXCR by TCRdb, which kept only in-frame beta chains. All rows with the same CDR3 protein become a single entry with the most common DNA and genes. The sample records 860,000 or so distinct CDR3 sequences, 21% of which are singletons. The ten biggest clones cover around 9.6% of the sample. Sequenced here: PBMCs from blood, sampled 5 days after vaccination. All receptors derive from a man aged 45-60 years who received an inactivated influenza vaccine. Donor details come from another sample of the same person, matched by shared clones.

There are a few counts of this clonotype. The chain carries TRBV12-3 or TRBV12-4 and TRBJ2-3, with D possibly TRBD1 on 6 matching bases. CDR3 length: 14 residues. Trimming took off 3 bases at V and 3 bases at J, with 10 bases between the two ends. The CDR3 sequence is CASSFWGQTDTQYF. The CDR3 DNA reads as TGTGCCAGCAGTTTTTGGGGGCAGACAGATACGCAGTATTTT.

This clonotype was detected only a few times. V is TRBV12-3 or TRBV12-4 and J is TRBJ2-2, with 7 bases fitting TRBD2. V lost 8 bases to trimming and J lost 4 bases; unmatched junction nucleotides: 7. The CDR3 is made up of 14 amino acids. CDR3 region: CASQPGGTTGELFF. CDR3 bases: TGTGCCAGCCAGCCGGGGGGAACCACCGGGGAGCTGTTTTTT.

The chain recombines TRBV29-1 with TRBJ1-3, with D unclear. This CDR3 contains 16 residues. Trimming left V 2 bases short and J 0 bases short, with 14 bases between. Germline CDR1 reads SQVTM; CDR2 reads ANQGSEA. In DNA, the CDR3 is TGCAGCGTTGAAAGCCCGTCGCCGTTCTCTGGAAACACCATATATTTT. This encodes CSVESPSPFSGNTIYF. Combining the CDR3 with reference TRBV29-1 and TRBJ1-3 gives the whole variable domain SAVISQKPSRDICQRGTSLTIQCQVDSQVTMMFWYRQQPGQSLTLIATANQGSEATYESGFVIDKFPISRPNLTFSTLTVSNMSPEDSSIYLCSVESPSPFSGNTIYFGEGSWLTVV.

V and J are TRBV20-1 and TRBJ1-5; TRBD1 matches at 9 bases. Germline CDR1 is DFQATT and CDR2 is SNEGSKA (reference sequence). Unmatched junction bases numbered 11, after V lost 3 bases and J lost 11 bases. The CDR3 covers 14 residues. The CDR3 region is CSASGTGTTGAQHF. The DNA of the CDR3 is TGCAGTGCTAGCGGGACAGGGACCACGGGGGCCCAGCATTTT.

The DNA of the CDR3 is TGTGCCACCAGTGATTCGGCGGAGTTCGAGACCCAGTACTTC. It codes for CATSDSAEFETQYF. This rearrangement joins TRBV24-1 to TRBJ2-5; D gene uncertain. In germline, CDR1 is KGHDR, CDR2 SFDVKD. V lost 2 bases and J lost 5, with 11 bases in between. The CDR3 extends over 14 amino acids.

This clonotype was observed a few times. The chain combines TRBV20-1 with TRBJ2-4; 9 bases agree with TRBD2. Germline V gives CDR1 DFQATT, CDR2 SNEGSKA (reference sequence). The CDR3 runs to 12 residues. V was clipped by 2 bases and J by 15 bases; unmatched bases: 8. CDR3 sequence reads: CSARFPLAGPYF. The CDR3 nucleotides read TGCAGTGCTAGATTCCCCCTAGCGGGGCCGTACTTC.

This clonotype was detected only a few times. The chain carries TRBV12-3 or TRBV12-4 and TRBJ2-5; 8 nucleotides align to TRBD1. CDR3 length equals 15 residues. V lost 4 bases, J lost 4 bases, and 8 bases stayed unmatched. CDR3 DNA sequence: TGTGCCAGCAGTTCCGGGACAGGATTCCGAGAGACCCAGTACTTC. This gives the protein CASSSGTGFRETQYF.

The chain has TRBV20-1 and TRBJ1-2; possibly TRBD1 for D (6 bases). CDR1 DFQATT and CDR2 SNEGSKA come from the germline V gene (reference sequence). V was clipped by 0 bases and J by 1 base, with 12 bases between them. The CDR3 has 15 amino acids. The CDR3 loop reads CSAREWGGYNYGYTF. The DNA of the CDR3 is TGCAGTGCTAGAGAATGGGGGGGCTATAACTATGGCTACACCTTC.

This clonotype was observed a few times. The CDR3 loop reads CASSQYRGQGNSPLHF. Written as DNA, the CDR3 is TGCGCCAGCAGCCAGTATAGAGGGCAGGGAAACTCACCCCTCCACTTT. J is TRBJ1-6 and V is TRBV4-1; possible D gene TRBD1, 5 bases. Germline V gene sequence: CDR1 MGHRA, CDR2 YSYEKL. This CDR3 region has 16 residues. V lost 3 bases to trimming and J lost 10 bases, with 19 bases between them.

This clonotype turned up a few times. The V and J genes are TRBV14 and TRBJ1-4; D remains unclear. V was trimmed by 0 bases and J by 8 bases, leaving 10 bases between them. The CDR3 totals 14 residues. In germline, CDR1 is SGHDN, CDR2 FVKESK. This chain's CDR3 is CASSQDWSGEKLFF. In nucleotides, the CDR3 is TGTGCCAGCAGCCAAGACTGGTCGGGGGAAAAACTGTTTTTT.